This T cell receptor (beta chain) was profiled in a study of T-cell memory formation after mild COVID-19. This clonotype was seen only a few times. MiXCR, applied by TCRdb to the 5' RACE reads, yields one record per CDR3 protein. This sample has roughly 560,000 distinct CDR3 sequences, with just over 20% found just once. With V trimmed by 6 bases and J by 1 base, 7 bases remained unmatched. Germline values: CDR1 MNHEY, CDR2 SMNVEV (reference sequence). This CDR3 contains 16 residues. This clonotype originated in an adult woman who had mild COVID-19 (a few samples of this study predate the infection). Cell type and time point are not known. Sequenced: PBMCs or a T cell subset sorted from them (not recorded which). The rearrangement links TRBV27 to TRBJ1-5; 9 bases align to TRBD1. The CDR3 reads CASRPTGGSSNQPQHF. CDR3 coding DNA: TGTGCCAGCAGGCCCACAGGGGGCTCGAGCAATCAGCCCCAGCATTTT.